A single sample gave rise to the 17 T cell receptor beta chains below, sequenced in a study of beta chain features in type 1 diabetes. Since all of the isolated RNA was reverse transcribed, expressed TCRB transcripts were what got sequenced. Sequencing used immunoSEQ multiplex PCR; TCRdb keeps in-frame clones, though not all of them. This sample has about 290,000 clones, with 7% to 9% found just once. The sequenced sample consisted of central memory CD4+ T cells from blood. These receptors were obtained from a young woman in good health.

The gene calls are TRBV18 and TRBJ2-3, with D uncertain. The V gene's germline CDR1 is KGHSH and CDR2 LQKENI. This CDR3 is 17 amino acids long. V lost 0 bases, J lost 6 bases, and 19 bases lay in between. The CDR3 DNA follows: TGTGCCAGCTCACCACCTAGTAGGACCGCATTTCGGGATACGCAGTATTTT. As protein: CASSPPSRTAFRDTQYF.

This clone has a handful of counts. The chain couples TRBV7-2 to TRBJ1-2, with a possible D match to TRBD1 (5 bases). Trimming shortened V by 0 bases and J by 4 bases, and 15 bases separated the two germline ends. The CDR3 is 16 residues long. Germline V gene lookup returns CDR1 SGHTA and CDR2 FQGNSA. In nucleotides, the CDR3 is TGTGCCAGCAGCTTAGCTAAGTCGGCAGGGCCCTATGGCTACACCTTC. It encodes CASSLAKSAGPYGYTF. Variable domain in full (rest from reference TRBV7-2 and TRBJ1-2): GAGVSQSPSNKVTEKGKDVELRCDPISGHTALYWYRQSLGQGLEFLIYFQGNSAPDKSGLPSDRFSAERTGGSVSTLTIQRTQQEDSAVYLCASSLAKSAGPYGYTFGSGTRLTVV.

The genes are TRBV18 and TRBJ1-1; tentatively, D is TRBD1 (6 bases). Trimming took 7 bases from V and 4 from J, leaving 13 bases between them. The CDR3 runs to 13 residues. Per germline, CDR1 KGHSH and CDR2 LQKENI. The CDR3 spells CASLGEGGTEAFF. CDR3 nucleotides: TGTGCCAGCTTGGGGGAAGGGGGCACTGAAGCTTTCTTT.

Concerning this clone: Other DNA sequences from this sample encode an identical CDR3 as well. The rearrangement uses TRBV20-1 and TRBJ2-3; maybe TRBD2 (6 bases). V gave up 6 bases and J gave up 3 bases, with 7 bases separating them. The V gene's germline CDR1 is DFQATT and CDR2 SNEGSKA (reference sequence). The CDR3 is made up of 11 amino acids. This chain's CDR3 is CSARETDTQYF. The CDR3 DNA follows: TGCAGTGCCCGGGAGACAGATACGCAGTATTTT.

In its sample, this clone was seen a few times. V and J are TRBV27 and TRBJ2-1; no clear D. CDR1 MNHEY and CDR2 SMNVEV come from the germline V gene (reference sequence). The V gene lost 2 bases and the J gene lost 1 base, with 15 bases spanning the gap. The CDR3 length is 17 residues. This CDR3 is CASSLRPLDGSYNEQFF. In DNA form, the CDR3 reads TGTGCCAGCAGTTTAAGGCCTCTTGATGGATCCTACAATGAGCAGTTCTTC.

This chain connects TRBV2 to TRBJ1-5; no clear D gene. The germline CDR1 and CDR2 sequences are SNHLY and FYNNEI. The length of the CDR3 is 14 residues. The V gene lost 6 bases and the J gene lost 5 bases, with 14 bases spanning the gap. DNA for the CDR3: TGTGCCAGCAGGATGGACCCGCGAGATCAGCCCCAGCATTTT. Amino acids: CASRMDPRDQPQHF.

This clone came up a few times. The J gene is TRBJ2-7, the V gene TRBV11-2; possible D gene TRBD1, 5 bases. The CDR3 runs 13 residues. CDR1 is SGHAT and CDR2 is FQNNGV in the germline V gene. Deletions cut 5 bases from V and 3 bases from J, with 11 bases between. The CDR3 sequence: CASSRTPDYEQYV. CDR3 in DNA: TGTGCCAGCAGCCGGACACCGGACTACGAGCAGTACGTC.

V and J are TRBV7-9 and TRBJ2-7; perhaps TRBD1 as D (6 bases). The length of the CDR3 is 13 residues. Germline V gene data show CDR1 as SEHNR and CDR2 as FQNEAQ (reference sequence). The V gene lost 7 bases and the J gene lost 7 bases, with 17 bases spanning the gap. The CDR3: CASIRGDKREQYF. DNA for the CDR3: TGTGCCAGCATTCGTGGGGACAAACGGGAGCAGTACTTC. The full variable domain, in which reference TRBV7-9 and TRBJ2-7 provide the parts outside the CDR3, is DTGVSQNPRHKITKRGQNVTFRCDPISEHNRLYWYRQTLGQGPEFLTYFQNEAQLEKSRLLSDRFSAERPKGSFSTLEIQRTEQGDSAMYLCASIRGDKREQYFGPGTRLTVT.

This clone was recorded a few times. The chain recombines TRBV7-9 with TRBJ1-3; D is perhaps TRBD1 (6 bases). V lost 7 bases to trimming and J lost 0 bases, with 10 bases between them. The germline V gene has CDR1 SEHNR and CDR2 FQNEAQ (reference sequence). The CDR3 length is 14 residues. The CDR3 is CASIGGHSGNTIYF. DNA of the CDR3: TGTGCCAGCATCGGGGGACACTCTGGAAACACCATATATTTT.

Only a few counts were recorded for this clone. The chain uses TRBV4-3 and TRBJ1-2; a possible D gene is TRBD1 (6 bases). The CDR3 has 14 amino acids. CDR1 LGHNA and CDR2 YSLEER come from the germline V gene. The V end lost 4 bases, the J end lost 4 bases, and 13 bases lay between the germline ends. CDR3 protein: CASSLDRGPYGYTF. DNA for the CDR3: TGCGCCAGCAGCCTGGACAGAGGACCCTATGGCTACACCTTC.

The V gene is TRBV5-1, the J gene TRBJ2-3, with D possibly TRBD2 on 6 matching bases. In germline, CDR1 is SGHRS, CDR2 YFSETQ. Between the trimmed V and J ends, which lost 0 bases and 3 bases, there was a span of 14 bases. The CDR3 consists of 16 residues. CDR3 DNA sequence: TGCGCCAGCAGCTTGGCGGGGACTGTTGAAACAGATACGCAGTATTTT. This encodes CASSLAGTVETDTQYF. The entire variable domain, with the rest obtained from reference TRBV5-1 and TRBJ2-3, is as follows: KAGVTQTPRYLIKTRGQQVTLSCSPISGHRSVSWYQQTPGQGLQFLFEYFSETQRNKGNFPGRFSGRQFSNSRSEMNVSTLELGDSALYLCASSLAGTVETDTQYFGPGTRLTVL.

V and J are TRBV14 and TRBJ1-2; weak D call: TRBD1 (6 bases). The CDR3 is 13 amino acids. V lost 6 bases and J lost 4, with 12 bases in between. Germline V gene data show CDR1 as SGHDN and CDR2 as FVKESK. CDR3 residues: CASSTDRTYGYTF. In DNA form, the CDR3 reads TGTGCCAGCAGTACCGACAGGACCTATGGCTACACCTTC.

This clone has at least ten counts. The chain joins TRBV27 to TRBJ2-1; tentatively, D is TRBD2 (5 bases). Trimming shortened V by 6 bases and J by 9 bases, and 24 bases separated the two germline ends. The length of the CDR3 is 16 residues. CDR1 and CDR2 from the germline V gene are MNHEY and SMNVEV (reference sequence). CDR3 amino acids: CASSSPRSGRRFEQFF. CDR3 bases: TGTGCCAGCAGCTCCCCCCGGAGCGGACGACGGTTTGAGCAGTTCTTC.

The chain employs TRBV13 and TRBJ2-7; D unresolved. Germline CDR1 reads PRHDT; CDR2 reads FYEKMQ (reference sequence). With 3 bases removed from V and 12 bases from J, the gap between germline ends came to 15 bases. The CDR3 has 12 residues. CDR3 nucleotide sequence: TGTGCCAGCAGCTTGTCTAAAACTCAGCTGTACGTC. Protein sequence: CASSLSKTQLYV.

This clone was picked up a small number of times. CDR3 amino acids: CASSLHGGSQETQYF. Written as DNA, the CDR3 is TGTGCCAGCAGCTTACACGGGGGAAGCCAAGAGACCCAGTACTTC. V and J are TRBV7-3 and TRBJ2-5; possibly TRBD2 for D (6 bases). Trimming removed 2 bases at V and 1 base at J, with 11 bases between. The germline gives CDR1 SGHTA, CDR2 FQGTGA. The CDR3 runs 15 residues. Based on the CDR3 plus reference TRBV7-3 and TRBJ2-5, the full variable domain is GAGVSQTPSNKVTEKGKYVELRCDPISGHTALYWYRQSLGQGPEFLIYFQGTGAADDSGLPNDRFFAVRPEGSVSTLKIQRTERGDSAVYLCASSLHGGSQETQYFGPGTRLLVL.

The chain links TRBV5-1 to TRBJ2-2; 10 positions match TRBD2. CDR3 length: 15 residues. V shed 2 bases and J 5 bases; nucleotides not matched to a gene: 3. Germline assignment: CDR1 SGHRS and CDR2 YFSETQ. Here the CDR3 reads CASSLTSGDTGELFF. CDR3 DNA sequence: TGCGCCAGCAGCTTAACTAGCGGGGATACCGGGGAGCTGTTTTTT.

This clone was observed a handful of times. The rearrangement joins TRBV7-8 to TRBJ1-3, with TRBD1 as a possible D gene (6 bases). Trimming pared 4 bases from V and 4 bases from J, leaving 17 bases between. Germline lookup yields CDR1 SGHVS and CDR2 FQNEAQ. The CDR3 spans 16 residues. CDR3 protein: CASSSLTGARGNTIYF. CDR3 sequence (DNA): TGTGCCAGCAGCTCCCTAACGGGGGCGCGCGGAAACACCATATATTTT.